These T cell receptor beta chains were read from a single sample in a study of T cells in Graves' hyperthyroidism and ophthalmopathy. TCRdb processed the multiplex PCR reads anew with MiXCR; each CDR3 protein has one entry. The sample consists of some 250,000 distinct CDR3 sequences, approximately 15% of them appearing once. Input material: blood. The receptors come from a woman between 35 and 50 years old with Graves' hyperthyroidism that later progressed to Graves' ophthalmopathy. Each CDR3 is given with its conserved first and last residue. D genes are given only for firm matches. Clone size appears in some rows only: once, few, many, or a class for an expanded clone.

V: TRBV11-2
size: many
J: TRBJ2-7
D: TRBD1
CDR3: CASSLEDRGYEQYF
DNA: TGTGCCAGCAGCTTAGAGGACAGGGGCTACGAGCAGTACTTC

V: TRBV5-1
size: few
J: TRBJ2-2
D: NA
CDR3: CASSLTGSYSGELFF
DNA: TGCGCCAGCAGCTTGACAGGGTCGTATTCCGGGGAGCTGTTTTTT

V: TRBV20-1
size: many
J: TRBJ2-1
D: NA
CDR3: CSAGRLVSNEQFF
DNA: TGCAGTGCGGGAAGACTTGTATCCAATGAGCAGTTCTTC

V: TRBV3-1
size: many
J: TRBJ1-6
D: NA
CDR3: CASSQDIGYTPLHF
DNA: TGTGCCAGCAGCCAAGATATCGGTTATACACCCCTCCACTTT

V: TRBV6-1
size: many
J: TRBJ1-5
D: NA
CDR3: CASSYSQYSNQPQHF
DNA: TGTGCCAGCAGTTATTCCCAGTATAGCAATCAGCCCCAGCATTTT

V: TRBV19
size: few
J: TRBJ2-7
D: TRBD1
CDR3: CASSTPGQNYEQYF
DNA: TGTGCCAGTAGTACCCCGGGACAGAACTACGAGCAGTACTTC

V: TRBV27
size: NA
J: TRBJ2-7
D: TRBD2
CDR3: CASSADPSGSWYEQYF
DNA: TGTGCCAGCAGTGCCGACCCTAGCGGGAGCTGGTACGAGCAGTACTTC

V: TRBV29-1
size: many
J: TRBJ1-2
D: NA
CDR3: CSVVGAGDYYGYTF
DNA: TGCAGCGTTGTGGGTGCGGGGGACTACTATGGCTACACCTTC

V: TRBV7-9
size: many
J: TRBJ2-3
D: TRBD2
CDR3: CASSPTSGGITDTQYF
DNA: TGTGCCAGCAGCCCAACTAGCGGCGGGATCACAGATACGCAGTATTTT

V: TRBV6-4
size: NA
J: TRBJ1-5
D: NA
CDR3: CASSVGSNSNQPQHF
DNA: TGTGCCAGCAGTGTAGGTTCCAATAGCAATCAGCCCCAGCATTTT

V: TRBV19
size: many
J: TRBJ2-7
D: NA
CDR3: CASSGGRGSYEQYF
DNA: TGTGCCAGTAGTGGAGGCAGGGGCTCCTACGAGCAGTACTTC

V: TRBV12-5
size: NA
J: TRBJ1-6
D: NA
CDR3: CASGLGRGGSSPLHF
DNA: TGTGCTAGTGGTTTGGGCAGGGGTGGTTCTTCACCCCTCCACTTT

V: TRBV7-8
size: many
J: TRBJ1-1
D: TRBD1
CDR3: CASRFDRGLQAFF
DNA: TGTGCCAGCAGATTCGACAGGGGGCTTCAAGCTTTCTTT

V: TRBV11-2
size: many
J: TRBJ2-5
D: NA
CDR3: CASRRDTGEETQYF
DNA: TGTGCCAGCAGACGGGACACCGGGGAGGAGACCCAGTACTTC

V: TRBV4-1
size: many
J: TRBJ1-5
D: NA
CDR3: CASSLRYWERNQPQHF
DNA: TGCGCCAGCAGCCTAAGGTACTGGGAACGAAATCAGCCCCAGCATTTT

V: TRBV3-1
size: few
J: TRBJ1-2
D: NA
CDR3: CASSQVSQDYGYTF
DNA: TGTGCCAGCAGCCAAGTGTCGCAAGACTATGGCTACACCTTC

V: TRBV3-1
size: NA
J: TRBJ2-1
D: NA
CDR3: CASSQEVVITEQFF
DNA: TGTGCCAGCAGCCAAGAAGTGGTAATTACTGAGCAGTTCTTC

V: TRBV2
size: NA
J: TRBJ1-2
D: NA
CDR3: CASSNTGPYGYTF
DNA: TGTGCCAGCTCTAATACGGGACCCTATGGCTACACCTTC

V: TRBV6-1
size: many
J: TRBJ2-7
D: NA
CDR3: CASSPPSSYEQYF
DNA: TGTGCCAGCAGTCCTCCTAGCTCCTACGAGCAGTACTTC

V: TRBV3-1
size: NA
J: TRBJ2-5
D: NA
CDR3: CASSQPQETQYF
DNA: TGTGCCAGCAGCCAACCCCAAGAGACCCAGTACTTC

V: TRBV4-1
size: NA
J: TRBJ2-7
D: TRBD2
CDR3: CASSNLAGVSYEQYF
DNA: TGCGCCAGCAGCAACTTAGCGGGAGTGTCCTACGAGCAGTACTTC

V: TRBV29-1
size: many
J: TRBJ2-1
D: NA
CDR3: CSVGAGYNEQFF
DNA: TGCAGCGTTGGGGCGGGATACAATGAGCAGTTCTTC

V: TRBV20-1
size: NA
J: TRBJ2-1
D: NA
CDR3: CSAREFGGTSYNEQFF
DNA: TGCAGTGCTAGAGAGTTTGGCGGGACCTCCTACAATGAGCAGTTCTTC

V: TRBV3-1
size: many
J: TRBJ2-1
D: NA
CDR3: CASSRTDTEQFF
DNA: TGTGCCAGCAGCCGGACCGATACTGAGCAGTTCTTC